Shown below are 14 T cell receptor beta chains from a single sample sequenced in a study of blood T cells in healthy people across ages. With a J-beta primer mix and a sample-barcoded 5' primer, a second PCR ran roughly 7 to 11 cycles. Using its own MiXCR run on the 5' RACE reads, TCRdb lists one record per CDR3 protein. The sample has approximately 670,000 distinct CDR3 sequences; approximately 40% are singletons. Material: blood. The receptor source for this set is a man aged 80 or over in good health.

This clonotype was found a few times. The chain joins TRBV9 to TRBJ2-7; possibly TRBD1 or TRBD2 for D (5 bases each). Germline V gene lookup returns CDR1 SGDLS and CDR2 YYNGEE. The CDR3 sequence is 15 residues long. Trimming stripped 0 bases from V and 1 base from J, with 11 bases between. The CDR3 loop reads CASSVGGLESYEQYF. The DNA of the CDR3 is TGTGCCAGCAGCGTAGGGGGGTTGGAGTCCTACGAGCAGTACTTC.

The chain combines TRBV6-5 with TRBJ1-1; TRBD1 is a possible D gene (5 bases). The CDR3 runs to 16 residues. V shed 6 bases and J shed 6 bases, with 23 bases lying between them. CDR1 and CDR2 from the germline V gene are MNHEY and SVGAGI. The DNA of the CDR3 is TGTGCCAGCAGCCCCGTAGCCCAGGGCCTTTTGGCTGAAGCTTTCTTT. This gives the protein CASSPVAQGLLAEAFF.

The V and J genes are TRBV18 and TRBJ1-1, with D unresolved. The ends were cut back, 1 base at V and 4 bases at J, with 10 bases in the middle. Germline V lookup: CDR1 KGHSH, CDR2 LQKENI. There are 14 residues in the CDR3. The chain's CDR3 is CASSPRGRVTEAFF. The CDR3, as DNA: TGTGCCAGCTCACCACGGGGTAGGGTCACTGAAGCTTTCTTT.

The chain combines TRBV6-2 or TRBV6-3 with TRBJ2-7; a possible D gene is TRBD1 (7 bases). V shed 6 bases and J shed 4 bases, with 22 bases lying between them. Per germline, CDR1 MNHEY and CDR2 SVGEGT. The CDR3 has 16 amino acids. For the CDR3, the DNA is TGTGCCAGCAGCGAATGGGGGGACAGTCGTGTTTACGAGCAGTACTTC. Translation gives CASSEWGDSRVYEQYF.

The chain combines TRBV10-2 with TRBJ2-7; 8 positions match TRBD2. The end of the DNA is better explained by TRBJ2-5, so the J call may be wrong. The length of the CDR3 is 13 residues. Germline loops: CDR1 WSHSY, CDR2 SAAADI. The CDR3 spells CASSSSGTETQYF. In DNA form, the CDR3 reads TGCGCCAGCAGTAGTAGCGGGACGGAGACCCAGTACTTC.

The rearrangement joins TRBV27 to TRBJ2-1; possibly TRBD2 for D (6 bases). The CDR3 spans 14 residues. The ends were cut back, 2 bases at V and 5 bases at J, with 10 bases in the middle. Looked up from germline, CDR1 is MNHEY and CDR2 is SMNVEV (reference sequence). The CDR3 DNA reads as TGTGCCAGCAGTTTACCCCGGAGGGACAATGAGCAGTTCTTC. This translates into CASSLPRRDNEQFF.

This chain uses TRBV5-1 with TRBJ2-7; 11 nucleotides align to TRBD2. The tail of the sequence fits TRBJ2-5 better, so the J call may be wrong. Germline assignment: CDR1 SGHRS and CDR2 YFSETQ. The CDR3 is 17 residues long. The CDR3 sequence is CASSLSMTSGVLETQYF. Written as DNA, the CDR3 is TGCGCCAGCAGCCTGTCGATGACTAGCGGGGTTTTGGAGACCCAGTACTTC.

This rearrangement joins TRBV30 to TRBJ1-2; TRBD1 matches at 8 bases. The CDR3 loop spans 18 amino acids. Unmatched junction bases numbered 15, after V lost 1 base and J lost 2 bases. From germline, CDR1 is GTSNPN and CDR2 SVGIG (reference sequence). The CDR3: CAWSALDRVRIANYGYTF. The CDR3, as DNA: TGTGCCTGGAGTGCCCTGGACAGGGTGAGGATAGCCAACTATGGCTACACCTTC.

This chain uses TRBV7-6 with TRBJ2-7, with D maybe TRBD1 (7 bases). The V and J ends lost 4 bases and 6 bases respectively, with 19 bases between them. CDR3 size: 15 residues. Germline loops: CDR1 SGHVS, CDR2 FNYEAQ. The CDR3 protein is CASSSRGAVRPEQYF. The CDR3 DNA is TGTGCCAGCAGCTCCAGGGGGGCGGTTCGGCCCGAGCAGTACTTC.

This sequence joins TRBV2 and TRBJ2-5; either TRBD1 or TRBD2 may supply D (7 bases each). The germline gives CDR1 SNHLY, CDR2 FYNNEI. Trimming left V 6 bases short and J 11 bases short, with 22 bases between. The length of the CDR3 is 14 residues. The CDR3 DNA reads TGTGCCAGCAGGGGAGGGACAGCTAACAATGAGCAGTACTTC. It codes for CASRGGTANNEQYF.

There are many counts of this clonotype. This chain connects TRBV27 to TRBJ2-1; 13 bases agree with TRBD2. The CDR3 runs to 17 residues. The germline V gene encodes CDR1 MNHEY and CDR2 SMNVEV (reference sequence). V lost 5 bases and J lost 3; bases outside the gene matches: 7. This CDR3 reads CASSPRTSGRRYNEQFF. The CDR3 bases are TGTGCCAGCAGTCCGCGGACTAGCGGGAGACGCTACAATGAGCAGTTCTTC.

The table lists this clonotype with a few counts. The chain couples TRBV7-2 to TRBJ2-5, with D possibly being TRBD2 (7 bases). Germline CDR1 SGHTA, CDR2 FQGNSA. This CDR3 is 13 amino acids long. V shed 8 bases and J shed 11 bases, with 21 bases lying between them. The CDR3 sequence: CASRGGGYNEQYF. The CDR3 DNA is TGTGCCAGCCGGGGAGGGGGGTACAATGAGCAGTACTTC.

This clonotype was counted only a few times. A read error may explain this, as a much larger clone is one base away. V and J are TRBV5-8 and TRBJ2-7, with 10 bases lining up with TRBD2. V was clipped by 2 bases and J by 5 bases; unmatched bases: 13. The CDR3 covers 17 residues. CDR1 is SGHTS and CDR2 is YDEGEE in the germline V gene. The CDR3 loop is CASSLLAGWQGIDEQYF. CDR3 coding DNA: TGTGCCAGCAGCTTACTAGCGGGGTGGCAAGGAATCGACGAGCAGTACTTC.

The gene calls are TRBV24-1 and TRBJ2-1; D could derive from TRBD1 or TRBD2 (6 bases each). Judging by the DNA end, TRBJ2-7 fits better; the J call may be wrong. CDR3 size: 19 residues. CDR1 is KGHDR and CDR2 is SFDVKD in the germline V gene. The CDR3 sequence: CATSAGAASRGELDNEQYF. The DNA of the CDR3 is TGTGCCACCAGTGCTGGTGCGGCCTCGAGGGGGGAACTTGACAATGAGCAGTACTTC.